The source of this T cell receptor beta chain is a study of OX40 agonist ivuxolimab in advanced cancers. Overall study: Clinicians treated patients with ivuxolimab, an agonistic anti-OX40 (CD134) antibody. Overall study findings and caveats: Specificity for antigen went undetermined in the expanded peripheral T cells. Nonresponders included some who also had low normalized T-cell clonal expansion. With doses of 0.1-3.0 mg/kg, partial responders showed among the lowest clonal expansion.

Worth noting for this clone: What it binds is not known.

The table came from immunoSEQ multiplex PCR; TCRdb's copy has only in-frame clones and leaves some out. Found here are about 80,000 clones, approximately 92% of them singletons; the top ten hold 7% to 9.5%. V lost 1 base, J lost 6 bases, and 8 bases lay in between. Germline V CDR1 and CDR2: SGHRS, YFSETQ. This CDR3 comprises 14 residues. The chain recombines TRBV5-1 with TRBJ1-6; tentative D call: TRBD1 (5 bases). The material sequenced was CD4+ or CD8+ T cells sorted from blood, taken in a trial of the OX40 agonist ivuxolimab. The TCR was taken from an adult with an advanced solid tumor such as melanoma, head and neck, liver or kidney cancer. CDR3 nucleotides: TGCGCCAGCAGCTTGTGGGACCCTAATTCACCCCTCCACTTT. Translation gives CASSLWDPNSPLHF.